This T cell receptor (beta chain) was identified in a study of blood T cells in healthy people across ages. Through a sample-barcoded 5' primer and a J-beta primer mix, a second PCR was run for roughly 7 to 12 cycles. Each CDR3 protein gets one entry after TCRdb re-called the 5' RACE reads with MiXCR. Among 1.8 million or so distinct CDR3 sequences listed, more than 35% were seen once. The CDR3 consists of 15 residues. V was trimmed by 6 bases and J by 8 bases, leaving 19 bases between them. Per the germline V gene, CDR1 is WSHSY and CDR2 is SAAADI. What was sequenced was blood. The origin of this receptor is a human donor in good health. The chain carries TRBV10-2 and TRBJ1-4; TRBD1 might be the D (5 bases). Written as DNA, the CDR3 is TGCGCCAGCAGCGCTCCCCCGGGGCTCGGAGAAAAACTGTTTTTT. Translation: CASSAPPGLGEKLFF.